Each of the 31 T cell receptor beta chains below was sequenced from the same sample in a study of identical twins. TCRdb fed the 5' RACE reads into MiXCR, producing one record per CDR3 protein. The sample has 350,000 to 600,000 distinct CDR3 sequences; 11% to 15% are singletons. These data were also reused for a study on yellow fever vaccine responses in identical twins.

The sample taken for sequencing was CD4+ T cells sorted from blood. These receptors were obtained from a woman under 30 in good health.

This rearrangement joins TRBV11-1 to TRBJ2-5, with 11 bases lining up with TRBD2. This CDR3 spans 18 amino acids. Germline V gene sequence: CDR1 SGHAT, CDR2 FQDESV (reference sequence). Trimming removed 3 bases from V and 0 bases from J; junction bases left unmatched: 9. In DNA form, the CDR3 reads TGTGCCAGCAGCTTTCTCCCCCTAGCGGGGGGTTACCAAGAGACCCAGTACTTC. Translated: CASSFLPLAGGYQETQYF.

The chain has TRBV7-2 and TRBJ1-1; no firm D call. V was clipped by 1 base and J by 0 bases, with 15 bases between them. The CDR3 totals 17 residues. The germline V gene encodes CDR1 SGHTA and CDR2 FQGNSA. The CDR3 loop reads CASSLEPERRMNTEAFF. CDR3 nucleotide sequence: TGTGCCAGCAGCTTAGAGCCAGAGAGACGGATGAACACTGAAGCTTTCTTT.

This clonotype was seen many times. V gene TRBV3-1 combines with J gene TRBJ2-2; no reliable D call. Trimming left V 3 bases short and J 10 bases short, with 9 bases between. Germline loops: CDR1 LGHDT, CDR2 YNNKEL (reference sequence). CDR3 length: 12 residues. CDR3 sequence: CASSQGPVELFF. CDR3 bases: TGTGCCAGCAGCCAGGGCCCGGTGGAGCTGTTTTTT.

This clonotype was recorded many times. A read error may account for a junction end that differs from germline. The J gene is TRBJ2-3, the V gene TRBV5-1; unclear D gene. There are 11 residues in the CDR3. CDR1 and CDR2 (germline): SGHRS, YFSETQ. The CDR3 loop reads CASSFTDTQYF. In nucleotides, the CDR3 is TGTGCCAGCAGTTTCACAGATACGCAGTATTTT.

There are many counts of this clonotype. The chain has TRBV2 and TRBJ2-6; no firm D call. The CDR3 consists of 15 residues. Germline CDR1 is SNHLY and CDR2 is FYNNEI. With 2 bases removed from V and 0 bases from J, the gap between germline ends came to 5 bases. In DNA, the CDR3 is TGTGCCAGCAGTGAACTCTTCTCTGGGGCCAACGTCCTGACTTTC. Protein product: CASSELFSGANVLTF.

There are many counts of this clonotype. This chain connects TRBV3-1 to TRBJ2-2; D is ambiguous. CDR3 size: 14 residues. V was pared by 8 bases and J by 4 bases, with 14 bases between. Germline values: CDR1 LGHDT, CDR2 YNNKEL (reference sequence). CDR3 sequence: CASSVASSTGELFF. The CDR3 DNA follows: TGTGCCAGCTCTGTGGCCAGCTCCACCGGGGAGCTGTTTTTT. The full variable domain, rest sourced from reference TRBV3-1 and TRBJ2-2, is DTAVSQTPKYLVTQMGNDKSIKCEQNLGHDTMYWYKQDSKKFLKIMFSYNNKELIINETVPNRFSPKSPDKAHLNLHINSLELGDSAVYFCASSVASSTGELFFGEGSRLTVL.

This clonotype was seen more than once but under ten times. The chain couples TRBV7-9 to TRBJ1-6; no firm D call. Germline loops: CDR1 SEHNR, CDR2 FQNEAQ (reference sequence). The CDR3 is 16 residues long. The V end was cut by 0 bases, the J end by 4 bases, with 10 bases between. In DNA, the CDR3 is TGTGCCAGCAGCTTAGCGGACGCCGCGTATAATTCACCCCTCCACTTT. Translated: CASSLADAAYNSPLHF. Variable domain in full (rest from reference TRBV7-9 and TRBJ1-6): DTGVSQNPRHKITKRGQNVTFRCDPISEHNRLYWYRQTLGQGPEFLTYFQNEAQLEKSRLLSDRFSAERPKGSFSTLEIQRTEQGDSAMYLCASSLADAAYNSPLHFGNGTRLTVT.

This clonotype was seen more than once but under ten times. V and J are TRBV11-2 and TRBJ2-1; a possible D gene is TRBD2 (5 bases). This CDR3 is 18 amino acids long. V lost 1 base and J 4 bases, leaving 20 bases between the germline ends. The germline gives CDR1 SGHAT, CDR2 FQNNGV. The CDR3 region has the DNA TGTGCCAGCAGCTTAGGGATTGGCGGGCCCAACCCTTACAATGAGCAGTTCTTC. It yields the protein CASSLGIGGPNPYNEQFF.

In its sample, this clonotype was seen a few times. The V and J genes are TRBV10-3 and TRBJ2-1, with 11 bases that match TRBD2. The CDR3 length is 13 residues. Germline CDR1 reads ENHRY; CDR2 reads SYGVKD. J was trimmed by 8 bases and V by 4 bases; bases with no gene match: 1. For the CDR3, the DNA is TGTGCCATCAGTGTACTAGCGGGGGATGAGCAGTTCTTC. Translated: CAISVLAGDEQFF.

Points on this clonotype: The junction does not match germline at one end; this may be a read error. The CDR3 DNA is TGTGTCACCAGTGACCCGGGACAGGGGACGCCAGATACGCAGTATTTT. Protein product: CVTSDPGQGTPDTQYF. The J gene is TRBJ2-3, the V gene TRBV24-1, with 10 bases that match TRBD1. CDR1 is KGHDR, CDR2 SFDVKD, per germline. This CDR3 is 16 amino acids long.

This clonotype showed up just a few times. The rearrangement joins TRBV9 to TRBJ2-7; TRBD2 aligns across 10 bases. In germline, CDR1 is SGDLS, CDR2 YYNGEE. J gave up 8 bases and V 3 bases, and 8 bases lay outside the gene matches. The CDR3 has 14 residues. CDR3 amino acids: CASSDSGGAVKQYF. The CDR3 DNA sequence: TGTGCCAGCAGCGACAGCGGGGGGGCCGTCAAGCAGTACTTC.

The chain carries TRBV20-1 and TRBJ2-5; no definite D call. Trimming shortened V by 3 bases and J by 1 base, and 3 bases separated the two germline ends. Germline V lookup: CDR1 DFQATT, CDR2 SNEGSKA (reference sequence). The CDR3 covers 11 residues. The DNA of the CDR3 is TGCAGTGCTAGCCCCCAAGAGACCCAGTACTTC. It encodes CSASPQETQYF.

This clonotype has more than one count but fewer than ten. This chain uses TRBV21-1 with TRBJ2-1; the table assigns TRBD2, which was not confirmed against the DNA. TRBV21-1 is a pseudogene. The CDR3 sequence is 19 residues long. The CDR3 spells CASSKEVRVGGSSYNEQFF. The CDR3 DNA follows: TGTGCCAGCAGCAAAGAGGTACGGGTCGGCGGGTCTTCCTACAATGAGCAGTTCTTC.

This clonotype occurred a few times. The rearrangement joins TRBV20-1 to TRBJ2-1, with D perhaps TRBD2 (6 bases). From germline, CDR1 is DFQATT and CDR2 SNEGSKA (reference sequence). This CDR3 is 13 amino acids long. V was shortened by 3 bases and J by 5 bases, with 11 bases between the two germline ends. The CDR3 coding sequence is TGCAGTGCTAGCGGACTAACACACAATGAGCAGTTCTTC. Its translation is CSASGLTHNEQFF.

At least ten counts were recorded for this clonotype. The chain joins TRBV27 to TRBJ2-1, with a tentative D call TRBD2 (6 bases). The CDR3 is made up of 15 amino acids. With 5 bases removed from V and 6 bases from J, the gap between germline ends came to 17 bases. The V gene's germline CDR1 is MNHEY and CDR2 SMNVEV (reference sequence). The CDR3 region has the DNA TGTGCCAGCAGTCCCTCCGGGACTGAGCCCAATGAGCAGTTCTTC. As protein: CASSPSGTEPNEQFF.

This clonotype came up many times. The rearrangement links TRBV5-1 to TRBJ2-3; 7 positions match TRBD2. This CDR3 is 16 amino acids long. J was trimmed by 4 bases and V by 4 bases; bases with no gene match: 12. Germline lookup yields CDR1 SGHRS and CDR2 YFSETQ. The CDR3 here is CASSLGLRGNADTQYF. As DNA, the CDR3 is TGCGCCAGCAGCCTTGGATTGCGGGGGAATGCAGATACGCAGTATTTT.

This clonotype turned up a few times. Here the CDR3 DNA reads TGTGCCAGCAGCCAAGGGACTAGCGGGAGTTCGAGAGTCTACGAGCAGTACTTC. Its translation is CASSQGTSGSSRVYEQYF. This chain uses TRBV4-2 with TRBJ2-7; 13 bases agree with TRBD2. This CDR3 has 18 amino acids. Germline V gives CDR1 LGHNA, CDR2 YNFKEQ. Trimming removed 1 base from V and 3 bases from J; junction bases left unmatched: 9.

The rearrangement uses TRBV4-1 and TRBJ2-5, with a weak D call TRBD2 (5 bases). Per germline, CDR1 MGHRA and CDR2 YSYEKL. Trimming shortened V by 0 bases and J by 0 bases, and 8 bases separated the two germline ends. The length of the CDR3 is 15 residues. The CDR3 DNA sequence: TGCGCCAGCAGCCAAGATCCGGGGAACCAAGAGACCCAGTACTTC. Protein: CASSQDPGNQETQYF.

This clonotype came up a few times. The V call is TRBV11-2, the J call TRBJ2-2; no reliable D call. CDR3 length: 16 residues. Germline assignment: CDR1 SGHAT and CDR2 FQNNGV. The V and J ends lost 2 bases and 5 bases respectively, with 15 bases between them. The DNA of the CDR3 is TGTGCCAGCAGCTTAATCGGGTCGATTGGGACCGGGGAGCTGTTTTTT. Protein product: CASSLIGSIGTGELFF.

The rearrangement links TRBV15 to TRBJ2-1, with TRBD1 matching 8 bases. The CDR3 runs to 16 residues. Germline CDR1 and CDR2: LNHNV and YYDKDF (reference sequence). With 5 bases clipped from V and 1 base from J, the junction kept 7 bases outside the gene matches. The CDR3, as DNA: TGTGCCACCAGCGCCGTTGGACAGGGATCCTACAATGAGCAGTTCTTC. Protein product: CATSAVGQGSYNEQFF.

V is TRBV7-2 and J is TRBJ2-1; TRBD2 is a possible D gene (5 bases). CDR1 and CDR2 (germline): SGHTA, FQGNSA. Trimming took off 6 bases at V and 8 bases at J, with 14 bases between the two ends. The CDR3 extends over 13 amino acids. The CDR3 reads CASRKAASHEQFF. The DNA for the CDR3 is TGTGCCAGCAGGAAAGCGGCTAGCCATGAGCAGTTCTTC.

The chain recombines TRBV7-3 with TRBJ2-3, with D unresolved. Germline V lookup: CDR1 SGHTA, CDR2 FQGTGA. V gave up 5 bases and J gave up 2 bases, with 8 bases separating them. This CDR3 is 13 amino acids long. As DNA, the CDR3 is TGTGCCAGCAGCCCTTTCTTCACAGATACGCAGTATTTT. This translates into CASSPFFTDTQYF.

The rearrangement uses TRBV2 and TRBJ2-7; D ambiguous. CDR1 is SNHLY and CDR2 is FYNNEI in the germline V gene. Trimming pared 1 base from V and 9 bases from J, leaving 10 bases between. The CDR3 is 12 amino acids. This CDR3 is CASSEVVPPQYF. The CDR3 bases are TGTGCCAGCAGTGAAGTGGTGCCCCCGCAGTACTTC. Variable domain in full (rest from reference TRBV2 and TRBJ2-7): EPEVTQTPSHQVTQMGQEVILRCVPISNHLYFYWYRQILGQKVEFLVSFYNNEISEKSEIFDDQFSVERPDGSNFTLKIRSTKLEDSAMYFCASSEVVPPQYFGPGTRLTVT.

This clonotype was recorded a few times. This chain links TRBV7-9 with TRBJ2-1, with D perhaps TRBD1 (6 bases). The CDR3 runs to 13 residues. The V and J ends lost 4 bases and 5 bases respectively, with 9 bases between them. Germline CDR1 reads SEHNR; CDR2 reads FQNEAQ (reference sequence). The CDR3 DNA is TGTGCCAGCAGCTCAAACAGGGACAATGAGCAGTTCTTC. Translating it yields CASSSNRDNEQFF.

This clonotype has more than one count but fewer than ten. The chain links TRBV12-3 or TRBV12-4 to TRBJ2-3; 11 bases map to TRBD1. Losses at the gene ends were 3 bases for V and 8 bases for J; bases not matched to a gene: 7. This CDR3 spans 15 amino acids. The chain's CDR3 is CASSLAGQGASTQYF. For the CDR3, the DNA is TGTGCCAGCAGTTTGGCTGGACAGGGGGCGAGTACGCAGTATTTT.

This clonotype was counted a few times. The gene calls are TRBV6-5 and TRBJ1-3; no reliable D call. With 2 bases removed from V and 2 bases from J, the gap between germline ends came to 7 bases. CDR1 MNHEY and CDR2 SVGAGI come from the germline V gene. The CDR3 consists of 14 residues. As DNA, the CDR3 is TGTGCCAGCAGTTACGAGGGTGCTGGAAACACCATATATTTT. It specifies CASSYEGAGNTIYF.

This chain uses TRBV10-3 with TRBJ1-1; D is unclear. The length of the CDR3 is 11 residues. Trimming took off 2 bases at V and 7 bases at J, with 5 bases between the two ends. Germline V gene sequence: CDR1 ENHRY, CDR2 SYGVKD. The CDR3 reads CAISEAGEAFF. The CDR3 DNA reads TGTGCCATCAGTGAGGCAGGTGAAGCTTTCTTT.

This clonotype was counted many times. The chain employs TRBV4-1 and TRBJ2-1, with TRBD2 matching over 8 bases. Per the germline V gene, CDR1 is MGHRA and CDR2 is YSYEKL. Trimming removed 1 base from V and 5 bases from J; junction bases left unmatched: 4. There are 15 residues in the CDR3. The CDR3 is CASSQVSGSHNEQFF. CDR3 DNA sequence: TGCGCCAGCAGCCAAGTAAGCGGGAGCCACAATGAGCAGTTCTTC.

The chain carries TRBV27 and TRBJ1-5, with no clear D. V lost 6 bases and J lost 6, with 9 bases in between. The CDR3 runs 12 residues. Germline CDR1 reads MNHEY; CDR2 reads SMNVEV (reference sequence). CDR3 bases: TGTGCCAGCAGCACTCGGGGTCAGCCCCAGCATTTT. Protein product: CASSTRGQPQHF.

The chain uses TRBV5-1 and TRBJ2-3, with 8 positions matching TRBD2. The length of the CDR3 is 16 residues. The V segment lost 0 bases and the J segment 4 bases; nucleotides outside the gene matches: 7. Germline CDR1 and CDR2: SGHRS and YFSETQ. CDR3 in amino acids: CASSLGPGSGADTQYF. CDR3 DNA: TGCGCCAGCAGCTTGGGGCCGGGTAGCGGGGCAGATACGCAGTATTTT.

This clonotype has only a few counts. J is TRBJ2-2 and V is TRBV7-9; possible D gene TRBD1, 5 bases. Germline V gives CDR1 SEHNR, CDR2 FQNEAQ (reference sequence). V lost 5 bases and J lost 8, with 15 bases in between. The CDR3 is 14 residues long. The CDR3 loop reads CASSALGVGGELFF. For the CDR3, the DNA is TGTGCCAGCAGCGCCCTAGGGGTAGGAGGGGAGCTGTTTTTT.